Listed below are T cell receptor beta chains from one sample, sequenced in a study of blood T cell repertoires in COVID-19. Clones were read by immunoSEQ multiplex PCR, and TCRdb kept only the in-frame ones, dropping some. The table lists about 54,000 clones, roughly 89% of them singletons. The specimen sequenced was peripheral blood. Receptor source: a man aged 35 to 55 with COVID-19, enrolled during active disease. The CDR3 runs from the conserved cysteine through the conserved F or W. The D gene is left open where the match is weak. Only part of the rows carry a size: once, few, many, or a class if the clone is expanded.

D: TRBD1; V: TRBV7-9; J: TRBJ1-1; size: -; DNA: TGTGCCAGCAGCACAAGGGGGCCGCCTGAAGCTTTCTTT; CDR3: CASSTRGPPEAFF
D: -; V: TRBV5-1; J: TRBJ2-2; size: -; DNA: TGCGCCAGCAGACAACAGGACACCGGGGAGCTGTTTTTT; CDR3: CASRQQDTGELFF
D: TRBD1; V: TRBV27; J: TRBJ1-6; size: -; DNA: TGTGCCAGCAGGGGACAGGGACATTCACCCCTCCACTTT; CDR3: CASRGQGHSPLHF
D: -; V: TRBV19; J: TRBJ1-6; size: -; DNA: TGTGCCAGTTCAACCGGGACATCGTCTTTAAATTCACCCCTCCACTTT; CDR3: CASSTGTSSLNSPLHF
D: -; V: TRBV4-2; J: TRBJ2-2; size: -; DNA: TGTGCCAGCAGCCAAGTGCCCGGGGCCGGGGAGCTGTTTTTT; CDR3: CASSQVPGAGELFF
D: TRBD1; V: TRBV5-4; J: TRBJ2-5; size: -; DNA: TGTGCCAGCAGCTTACAGGGGCTGGGGCAAGAGACCCAGTACTTC; CDR3: CASSLQGLGQETQYF
D: TRBD2; V: TRBV7-9; J: TRBJ2-7; size: -; DNA: TGTGCCAGCAGCCCACGGGACTACTCCTACGAGCAGTACTTC; CDR3: CASSPRDYSYEQYF
D: TRBD1; V: TRBV6-6; J: TRBJ2-7; size: -; DNA: TGTGCCAGCGAGAGGGGGACAGGGGGCGGCGAGCAGTACTTC; CDR3: CASERGTGGGEQYF
D: TRBD1; V: TRBV9; J: TRBJ1-2; size: few; DNA: TGTGCCAGCAGCGTAGCTACTCCGGGACAGGGGGATGGCTACACCTTC; CDR3: CASSVATPGQGDGYTF
D: -; V: TRBV2; J: TRBJ1-3; size: -; DNA: TGTGCCAGCATGTTGGCTCCAGTTCGCTCTGGAAACACCATATATTTT; CDR3: CASMLAPVRSGNTIYF
D: TRBD1; V: TRBV19; J: TRBJ1-1; size: few; DNA: TGTGCCACGAATAACAGGGGCGGGCAGGGTGAAGCTTTCTTT; CDR3: CATNNRGGQGEAFF
D: TRBD1; V: TRBV2; J: TRBJ1-4; size: -; DNA: TGTGCCAGCAGTACCGACAGGGGCCGGAATGAAAAACTGTTTTTT; CDR3: CASSTDRGRNEKLFF
D: TRBD1; V: TRBV13; J: TRBJ1-3; size: -; DNA: TGTGCCAGCAGCTTCTTCACTAACGACAGGGGTTACACCATATATTTT; CDR3: CASSFFTNDRGYTIYF
D: TRBD1; V: TRBV6-1; J: TRBJ2-3; size: -; DNA: TGTGCCAGCAGTGAAAGGACAGGGAGCACAGATACGCAGTATTTT; CDR3: CASSERTGSTDTQYF
D: TRBD1; V: TRBV29-1; J: TRBJ1-3; size: -; DNA: TGCAGCGTTGAGGCGGAGTTGATTGGACAGGGGACTGGAAACACCATATATTTT; CDR3: CSVEAELIGQGTGNTIYF
D: -; V: TRBV30; J: TRBJ2-1; size: -; DNA: TGTGCCTGGAGTGATCTACTACGGTTTAATGAGCAGTTCTTC; CDR3: CAWSDLLRFNEQFF
D: TRBD1; V: TRBV3-1/TRBV3-2; J: TRBJ1-2; size: few; DNA: TGTGCCAGCAGCCAGAGAGGACAGGGAGTGCGAGGCTACACCTTC; CDR3: CASSQRGQGVRGYTF
D: TRBD2; V: TRBV11-1; J: TRBJ2-5; size: -; DNA: TGTGCCAGCAGCAAACTAGCGGGAGTAGCGGAGACCCAGTACTTC; CDR3: CASSKLAGVAETQYF
D: -; V: TRBV4-1; J: TRBJ1-6; size: -; DNA: TGCGCCAGCAGCCAAGAGTCAGCGCTATGGGTCAATTCACCCCTCCACTTT; CDR3: CASSQESALWVNSPLHF
D: -; V: TRBV12-3/TRBV12-4; J: TRBJ1-2; size: -; DNA: TGTGCCAGCAGTTTTGGGGGGGCGGATGGCTACACCTTC; CDR3: CASSFGGADGYTF
D: TRBD2; V: TRBV25-1; J: TRBJ2-1; size: -; DNA: TGTGCCAGCAGCCTGGGACTAGCGGGGCTCTACAATGAGCAGTTCTTC; CDR3: CASSLGLAGLYNEQFF
D: -; V: TRBV9; J: TRBJ1-1; size: -; DNA: TGTGCCAGCAGCGAGGGAGGGGCAACTGAAGCTTTCTTT; CDR3: CASSEGGATEAFF
D: TRBD2; V: TRBV5-4; J: TRBJ2-7; size: once; DNA: TGTGCCAGCAGCTCGGGGGGGGAGGTCTCCCTCGAGCAGTACTTC; CDR3: CASSSGGEVSLEQYF
D: -; V: TRBV5-6; J: TRBJ2-1; size: few; DNA: TGTGCCAGCAGCTTGAGAGGGGGTGGGTCCTACTCCTACAATGAGCAGTTCTTC; CDR3: CASSLRGGGSYSYNEQFF
D: -; V: TRBV19; J: TRBJ1-2; size: -; DNA: TGTGCCAGTAGTATTCGGGACAAATTCTATGGCTACACCTTC; CDR3: CASSIRDKFYGYTF
D: -; V: TRBV2; J: TRBJ2-3; size: once; DNA: TGTGCCAGCAGTGAAAACTCCGGAGATACGCAGTATTTT; CDR3: CASSENSGDTQYF
D: TRBD1; V: TRBV28; J: TRBJ1-1; size: -; DNA: TGTGCCAGCAGTCCGATCGGGACAGGGTCCACTGAAGCTTTCTTT; CDR3: CASSPIGTGSTEAFF
D: -; V: TRBV14; J: TRBJ1-2; size: -; DNA: TGTGCCAGCAGCCCGCAGGGGTCCGGGGGCTACACCTTC; CDR3: CASSPQGSGGYTF
D: -; V: TRBV6-5; J: TRBJ2-5; size: -; DNA: TGTGCCAGCGCCGGGGAGCTTCGGGAGACCCAGTACTTC; CDR3: CASAGELRETQYF
D: TRBD1; V: TRBV6-5; J: TRBJ1-2; size: few; DNA: TGTGCCAGCAGTTACTCGGACAGGGGTAACTATGGCTACACCTTC; CDR3: CASSYSDRGNYGYTF
D: TRBD2; V: TRBV7-2; J: TRBJ2-1; size: -; DNA: TGTGCCAGCAGCTTAGGTAGCCGGGGGGGCTACAATGAGCAGTTCTTC; CDR3: CASSLGSRGGYNEQFF
D: -; V: TRBV18; J: TRBJ2-7; size: once; DNA: TGTGCCAGCTCACCACCCGGTTTGGGCTATAACTACGAGCAGTACTTC; CDR3: CASSPPGLGYNYEQYF
D: -; V: TRBV29-1; J: TRBJ1-4; size: -; DNA: TGCAGCACCCGACAGGCGCCAAATGAAAAACTGTTTTTT; CDR3: CSTRQAPNEKLFF
D: -; V: TRBV5-4; J: TRBJ1-2; size: -; DNA: TGTGCCAGCAGCTTTCATGAGGCTGGCTACACCTTC; CDR3: CASSFHEAGYTF
D: -; V: TRBV5-5; J: TRBJ2-7; size: -; DNA: TGTGCCAGCAGCCCGGAGGGGAGCTCCTACGAGCAGTACTTC; CDR3: CASSPEGSSYEQYF
D: -; V: TRBV28; J: TRBJ2-3; size: few; DNA: TGTGCCAGCAGTTCCGCGGACTTCCCCACGCAGTATTTT; CDR3: CASSSADFPTQYF